This T cell receptor beta chain derives from a study of T cell responses to AZD1222 COVID-19 vaccine. Study-level information: Second doses were pooled across both intervals (about 4 or about 12 weeks). Broader study findings: Donor demographics were predominantly white British with a female majority; clonal diversity may be underestimated. Spike-specific TCR depth and breadth grew after two AZD1222 doses.

Of note for this clone: Its antigen is unidentified.

Clones were read by immunoSEQ multiplex PCR, and TCRdb kept only the in-frame ones, dropping some. The sample has about 120,000 clones; 92% are singletons. The sequence was obtained from an adult in good health. The sample consisted of peripheral blood, taken on day 0 of AZD1222 vaccination.

In DNA form, the CDR3 reads TGTGCCACCGGCTTTAGGAGCTCCTACAATGAGCAGTTCTTC. Translated, it gives CATGFRSSYNEQFF. V and J are TRBV15 and TRBJ2-1; D is unresolved. Germline CDR1 and CDR2: LNHNV and YYDKDF (reference sequence). CDR3 length equals 14 residues. V lost 8 bases, J lost 0 bases, and 11 bases lay in between.